This record covers a single T cell receptor (beta chain). The data are from a study of T-cell memory formation after mild COVID-19. Turning to the study itself: There were largely donor-specific TCR clusters.

MiXCR, applied by TCRdb to the 5' RACE reads, yields one record per CDR3 protein. The data contain hundreds of thousands of distinct CDR3 sequences, about 15% of them seen just once; the ten biggest clones take up about a fifth. V lost 10 bases to trimming and J lost 6 bases, with 12 bases between them. Looked up from germline, CDR1 is MNHNY and CDR2 is SVGAGI (reference sequence). This CDR3 comprises 12 residues. Sequenced input: PBMCs or a T cell subset sorted from them (not recorded which). This chain connects TRBV6-6 to TRBJ2-2, with unresolved D. This sequence originates from a man aged 18 to 30 who had mild COVID-19 (a few samples of this study predate the infection). Cell type and time point are not known. The CDR3 DNA is TGTGCCACCTCAGTTCGGCCCGGGGAGCTGTTTTTT. Encoded protein: CATSVRPGELFF.